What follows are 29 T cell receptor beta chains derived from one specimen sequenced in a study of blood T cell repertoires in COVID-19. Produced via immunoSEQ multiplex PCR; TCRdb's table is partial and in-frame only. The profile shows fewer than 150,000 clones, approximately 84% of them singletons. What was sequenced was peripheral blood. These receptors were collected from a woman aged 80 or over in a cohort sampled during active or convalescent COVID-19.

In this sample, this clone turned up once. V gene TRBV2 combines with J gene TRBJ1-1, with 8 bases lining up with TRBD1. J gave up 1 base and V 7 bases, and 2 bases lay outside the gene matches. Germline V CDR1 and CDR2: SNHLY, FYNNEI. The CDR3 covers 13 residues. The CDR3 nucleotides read TGTGCCAGCACCGGGACAGGGAACACTGAAGCTTTCTTT. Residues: CASTGTGNTEAFF.

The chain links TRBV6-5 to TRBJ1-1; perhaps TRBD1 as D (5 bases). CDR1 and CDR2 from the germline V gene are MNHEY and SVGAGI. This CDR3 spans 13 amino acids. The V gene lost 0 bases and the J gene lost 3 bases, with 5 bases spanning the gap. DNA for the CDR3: TGTGCCAGCAGTTACTCCAGGGACACTGAAGCTTTCTTT. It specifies CASSYSRDTEAFF.

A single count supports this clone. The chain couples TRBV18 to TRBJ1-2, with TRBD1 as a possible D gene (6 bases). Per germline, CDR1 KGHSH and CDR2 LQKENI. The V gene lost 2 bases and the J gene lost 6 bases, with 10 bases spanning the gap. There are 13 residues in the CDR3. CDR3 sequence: CASSPRGTDGYTF. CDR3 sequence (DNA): TGTGCCAGCTCACCAAGGGGGACCGATGGCTACACCTTC.

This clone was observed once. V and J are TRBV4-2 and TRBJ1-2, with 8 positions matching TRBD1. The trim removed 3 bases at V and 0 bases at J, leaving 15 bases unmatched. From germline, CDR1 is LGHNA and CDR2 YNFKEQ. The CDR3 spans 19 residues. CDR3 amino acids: CASSQEEPTGGLANYGYTF. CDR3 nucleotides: TGTGCCAGCAGCCAGGAGGAGCCAACAGGGGGTTTAGCTAACTATGGCTACACCTTC.

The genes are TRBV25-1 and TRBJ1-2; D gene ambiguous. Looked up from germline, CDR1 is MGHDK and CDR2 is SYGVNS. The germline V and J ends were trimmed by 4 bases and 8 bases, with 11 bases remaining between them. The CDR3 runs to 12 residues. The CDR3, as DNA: TGTGCCAGCAGTGGTTCCAGTTACGGCTACACCTTC. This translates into CASSGSSYGYTF.

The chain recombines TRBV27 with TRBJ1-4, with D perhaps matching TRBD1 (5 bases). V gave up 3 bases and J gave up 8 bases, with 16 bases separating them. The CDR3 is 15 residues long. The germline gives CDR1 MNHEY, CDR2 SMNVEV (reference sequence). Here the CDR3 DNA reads TGTGCCAGCAGTTTTTCAGGGCTCTTGGGGGAAAAACTGTTTTTT. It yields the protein CASSFSGLLGEKLFF. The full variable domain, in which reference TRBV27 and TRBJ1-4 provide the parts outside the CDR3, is EAQVTQNPRYLITVTGKKLTVTCSQNMNHEYMSWYRQDPGLGLRQIYYSMNVEVTDKGDVPEGYKVSRKEKRNFPLILESPSPNQTSLYFCASSFSGLLGEKLFFGSGTQLSVL.

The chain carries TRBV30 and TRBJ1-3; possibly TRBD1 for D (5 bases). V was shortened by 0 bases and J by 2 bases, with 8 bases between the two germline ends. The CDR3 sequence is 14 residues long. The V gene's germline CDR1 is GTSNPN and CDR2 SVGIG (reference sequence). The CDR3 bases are TGTGCCTGGAGTGTTATAGGGGCTGGAAACACCATATATTTT. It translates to CAWSVIGAGNTIYF.

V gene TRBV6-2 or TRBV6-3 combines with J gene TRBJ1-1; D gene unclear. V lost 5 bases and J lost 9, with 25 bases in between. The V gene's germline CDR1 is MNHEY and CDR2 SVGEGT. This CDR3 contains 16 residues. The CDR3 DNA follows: TGTGCCAGCAGTGGACTCGAGGCCGTAACCGAACGGAAAGCTTTCTTT. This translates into CASSGLEAVTERKAFF.

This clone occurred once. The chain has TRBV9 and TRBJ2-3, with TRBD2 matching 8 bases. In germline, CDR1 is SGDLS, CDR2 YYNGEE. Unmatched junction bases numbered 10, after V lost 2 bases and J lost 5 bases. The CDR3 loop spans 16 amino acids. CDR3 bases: TGTGCCAGCAGCGTTATCGGGGGGGGCCTGATAGATACGCAGTATTTT. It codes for CASSVIGGGLIDTQYF.

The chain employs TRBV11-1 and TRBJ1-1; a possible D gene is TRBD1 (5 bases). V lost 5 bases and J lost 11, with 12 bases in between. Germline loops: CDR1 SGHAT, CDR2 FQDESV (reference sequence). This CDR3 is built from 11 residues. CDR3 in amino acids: CASSRTGEAFF. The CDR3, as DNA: TGTGCCAGCAGCCGCACGGGGGAGGCTTTCTTT.

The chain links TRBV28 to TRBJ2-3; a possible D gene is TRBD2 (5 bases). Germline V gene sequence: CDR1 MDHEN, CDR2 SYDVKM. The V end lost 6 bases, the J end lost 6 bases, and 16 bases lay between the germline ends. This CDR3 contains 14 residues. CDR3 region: CASRRAPGPDTQYF. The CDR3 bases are TGTGCCAGCAGGCGGGCCCCGGGTCCGGATACGCAGTATTTT.

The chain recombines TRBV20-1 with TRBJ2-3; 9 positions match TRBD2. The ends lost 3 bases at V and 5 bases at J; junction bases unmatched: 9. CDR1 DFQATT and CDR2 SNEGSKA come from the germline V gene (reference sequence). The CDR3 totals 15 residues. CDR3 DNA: TGCAGTGCTAGTATAGCGGGGGTGTACGTAGATACGCAGTATTTT. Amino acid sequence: CSASIAGVYVDTQYF.

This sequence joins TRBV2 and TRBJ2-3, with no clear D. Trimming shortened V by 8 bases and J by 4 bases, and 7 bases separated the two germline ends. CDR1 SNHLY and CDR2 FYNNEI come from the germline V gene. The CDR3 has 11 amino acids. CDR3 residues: CASLAADTQYF. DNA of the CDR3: TGTGCCAGCTTGGCCGCAGATACGCAGTATTTT.

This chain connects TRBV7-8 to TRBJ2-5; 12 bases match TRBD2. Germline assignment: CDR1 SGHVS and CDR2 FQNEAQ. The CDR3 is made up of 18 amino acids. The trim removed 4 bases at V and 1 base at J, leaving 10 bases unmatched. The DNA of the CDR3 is TGTGCCAGCAGCTCTTGGGCGACTAGCGGGGGCGCCCAAGAGACCCAGTACTTC. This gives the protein CASSSWATSGGAQETQYF.

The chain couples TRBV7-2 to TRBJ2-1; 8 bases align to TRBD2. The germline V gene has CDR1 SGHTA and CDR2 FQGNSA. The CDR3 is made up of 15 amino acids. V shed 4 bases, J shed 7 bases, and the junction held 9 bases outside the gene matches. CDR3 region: CASSSHRGGLNEQFF. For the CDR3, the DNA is TGTGCCAGCAGCTCTCACCGGGGGGGCCTGAATGAGCAGTTCTTC.

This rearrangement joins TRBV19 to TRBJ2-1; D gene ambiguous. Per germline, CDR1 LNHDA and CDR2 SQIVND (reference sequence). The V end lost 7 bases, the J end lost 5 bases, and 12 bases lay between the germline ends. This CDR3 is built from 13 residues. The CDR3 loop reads CASTKSRDNEQFF. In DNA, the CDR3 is TGTGCCAGTACCAAATCCCGGGACAATGAGCAGTTCTTC.

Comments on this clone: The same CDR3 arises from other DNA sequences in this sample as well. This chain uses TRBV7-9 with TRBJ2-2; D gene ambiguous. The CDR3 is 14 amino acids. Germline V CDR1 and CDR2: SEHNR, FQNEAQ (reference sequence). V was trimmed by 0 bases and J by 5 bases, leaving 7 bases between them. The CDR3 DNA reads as TGTGCCAGCAGCTTAGCTGGCGGAACCGGGGAGCTGTTTTTT. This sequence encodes CASSLAGGTGELFF. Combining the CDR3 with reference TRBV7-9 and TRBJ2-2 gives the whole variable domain DTGVSQNPRHKITKRGQNVTFRCDPISEHNRLYWYRQTLGQGPEFLTYFQNEAQLEKSRLLSDRFSAERPKGSFSTLEIQRTEQGDSAMYLCASSLAGGTGELFFGEGSRLTVL.

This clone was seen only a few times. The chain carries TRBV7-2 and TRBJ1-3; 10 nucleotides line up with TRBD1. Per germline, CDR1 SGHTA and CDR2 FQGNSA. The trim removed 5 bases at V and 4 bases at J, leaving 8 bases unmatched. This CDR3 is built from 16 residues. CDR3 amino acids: CASSHRQGARGNTIYF. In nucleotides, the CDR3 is TGTGCCAGCAGCCACCGACAGGGGGCGCGAGGAAACACCATATATTTT.

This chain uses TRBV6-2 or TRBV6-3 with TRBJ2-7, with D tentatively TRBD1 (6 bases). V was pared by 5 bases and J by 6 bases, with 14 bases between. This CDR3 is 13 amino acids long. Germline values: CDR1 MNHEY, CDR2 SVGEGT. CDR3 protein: CASSQAGVGEQYV. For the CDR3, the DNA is TGTGCCAGCAGTCAAGCAGGGGTTGGCGAGCAGTACGTC.

The CDR3 protein is CASSQGGVYTGELFF. DNA for the CDR3: TGTGCCAGCAGCCAAGGGGGGGTTTACACCGGGGAGCTGTTTTTT. This chain connects TRBV4-2 to TRBJ2-2; possibly TRBD2 for D (6 bases). The V end lost 1 base, the J end lost 3 bases, and 9 bases lay between the germline ends. Germline V gives CDR1 LGHNA, CDR2 YNFKEQ. CDR3 length equals 15 residues.

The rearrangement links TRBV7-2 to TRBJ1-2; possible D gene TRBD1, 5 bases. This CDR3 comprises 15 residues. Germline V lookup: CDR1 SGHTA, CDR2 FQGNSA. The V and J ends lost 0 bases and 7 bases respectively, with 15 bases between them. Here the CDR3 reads CASSLAQFRDSGYTF. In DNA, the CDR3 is TGTGCCAGCAGCTTAGCGCAATTCAGGGATTCTGGCTACACCTTC.

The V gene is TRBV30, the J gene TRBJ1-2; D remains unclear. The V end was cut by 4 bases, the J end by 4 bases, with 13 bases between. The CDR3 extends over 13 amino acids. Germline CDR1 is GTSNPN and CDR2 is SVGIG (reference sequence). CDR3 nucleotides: TGTGCCTGGAAACGGGGAGGAACCTATGGCTACACCTTC. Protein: CAWKRGGTYGYTF.

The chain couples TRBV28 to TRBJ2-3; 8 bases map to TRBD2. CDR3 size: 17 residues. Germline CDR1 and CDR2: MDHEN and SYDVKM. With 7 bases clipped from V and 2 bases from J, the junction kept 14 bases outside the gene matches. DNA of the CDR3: TGTGCCAGCACCCAAAGTGGGCGGGGGGCCTTCACAGATACGCAGTATTTT. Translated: CASTQSGRGAFTDTQYF.

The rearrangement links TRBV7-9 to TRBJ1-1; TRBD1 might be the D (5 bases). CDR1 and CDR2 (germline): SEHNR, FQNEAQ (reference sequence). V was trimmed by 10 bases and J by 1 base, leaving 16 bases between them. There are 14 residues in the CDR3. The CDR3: CATRGRGQNTEAFF. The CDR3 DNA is TGTGCCACTCGCGGAAGGGGCCAGAACACTGAAGCTTTCTTT.

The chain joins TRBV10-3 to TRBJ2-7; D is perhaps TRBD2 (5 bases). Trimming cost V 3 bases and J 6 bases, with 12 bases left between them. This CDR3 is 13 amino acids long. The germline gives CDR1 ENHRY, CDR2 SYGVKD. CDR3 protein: CAISDEGLAEQYV. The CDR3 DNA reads TGTGCCATCAGTGATGAGGGTCTAGCCGAGCAGTACGTC.

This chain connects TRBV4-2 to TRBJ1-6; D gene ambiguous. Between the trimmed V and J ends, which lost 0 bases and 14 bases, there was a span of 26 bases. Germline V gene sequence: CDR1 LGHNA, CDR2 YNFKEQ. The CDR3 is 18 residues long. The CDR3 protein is CASSQEVRVANSIGALHF. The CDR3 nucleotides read TGTGCCAGCAGCCAAGAGGTACGCGTTGCAAACAGCATTGGTGCCCTCCACTTT.

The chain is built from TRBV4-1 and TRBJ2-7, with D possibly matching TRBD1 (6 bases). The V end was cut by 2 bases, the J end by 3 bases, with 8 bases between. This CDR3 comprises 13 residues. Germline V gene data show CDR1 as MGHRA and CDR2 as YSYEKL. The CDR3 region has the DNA TGCGCCAGCAGCCAAACAGGGTTCTACGAGCAGTACTTC. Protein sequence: CASSQTGFYEQYF.

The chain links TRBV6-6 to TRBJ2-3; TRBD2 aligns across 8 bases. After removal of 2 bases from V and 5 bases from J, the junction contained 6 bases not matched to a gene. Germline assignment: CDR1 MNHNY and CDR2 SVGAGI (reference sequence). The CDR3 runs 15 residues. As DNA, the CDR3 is TGTGCCAGCAGTTACCAAGGACTAGCAGGAGATACGCAGTATTTT. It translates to CASSYQGLAGDTQYF.

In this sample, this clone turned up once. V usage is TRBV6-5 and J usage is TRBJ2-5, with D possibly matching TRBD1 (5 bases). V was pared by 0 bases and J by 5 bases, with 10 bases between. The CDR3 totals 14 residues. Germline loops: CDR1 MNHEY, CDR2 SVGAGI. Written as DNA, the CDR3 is TGTGCCAGCAGTTACTCGAACAGGCAGGAGACCCAGTACTTC. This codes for CASSYSNRQETQYF.